This T cell receptor (beta chain) stems from a study of T cell responses to AZD1222 COVID-19 vaccine. The CDR3 has 15 residues. Germline V gene sequence: CDR1 MNHEY, CDR2 SVGAGI. The V end was cut by 6 bases, the J end by 5 bases, with 19 bases between. Libraries were prepared by immunoSEQ multiplex PCR; TCRdb keeps only in-frame clonotypes and omits some of them. The sample lists 150,000 to 200,000 clones; about 86% were seen once. The sequence derives from an adult who received the AZD1222 COVID-19 vaccine. The J gene is TRBJ1-2, the V gene TRBV6-5, with D possibly matching TRBD1 (6 bases). The source was peripheral blood, collected 28 days after the second AZD1222 dose. In DNA, the CDR3 is TGTGCCAGCAGCCGATCTTCCGGGACATTGTATGGCTACACCTTC. This sequence encodes CASSRSSGTLYGYTF.